The clone carrying this T cell receptor beta chain was seen a few times. Its antigen is currently unknown. This sample is part of a study of T cells in Graves' hyperthyroidism and ophthalmopathy. General observations from the study: Progression to ophthalmopathy was predicted a median of 6.5 months early.

Germline CDR1 is SQVTM and CDR2 is ANQGSEA. The CDR3 consists of 13 residues. The ends were cut back, 4 bases at V and 5 bases at J, with 15 bases in the middle. The CDR3 regions of TCR beta were amplified from RNA transcripts. The HTBI set primed first-round TCR CDR3 RT-PCR. Each CDR3 protein is one row after TCRdb ran MiXCR on the multiplex PCR reads. The sample contains about 690,000 distinct CDR3 sequences, roughly 17% of which appear only once. The gene calls are TRBV29-1 and TRBJ2-7; no definite D call. The source material was blood. This receptor was identified in a man aged 45-65 years with Graves' hyperthyroidism. In nucleotides, the CDR3 is TGCAGCGTTGCATTCCAGAACTTCAACGAGCAGTACTTC. It is translated as CSVAFQNFNEQYF.